This entry lists 30 T cell receptor beta chains sequenced from one sample in a study of blood T cell repertoires in COVID-19. Assay used: immunoSEQ multiplex PCR; TCRdb lists only in-frame clones, some missing. The sample has more than 150,000 clones, 86% seen once; the top ten hold roughly 0.99%. Material for sequencing was peripheral blood. All receptors derive from a man younger than 35 with acute or convalescent COVID-19.

The CDR3 here is CASSWGQANYGYTF. The DNA for the CDR3 is TGTGCCAGCAGTTGGGGACAGGCGAACTATGGCTACACCTTC. The chain combines TRBV6-5 with TRBJ1-2, with 8 bases that match TRBD1. The CDR3 loop spans 14 amino acids. Germline CDR1 is MNHEY and CDR2 is SVGAGI. Germline trimming cut 4 bases from V and 2 bases from J; bases unmatched to any gene: 3.

The CDR3 region is CASSQNGGNGYTF. Here the CDR3 DNA reads TGTGCCAGCAGCCAAAATGGGGGGAATGGCTACACCTTC. The rearrangement uses TRBV3-1 (or the pseudogene TRBV3-2) and TRBJ1-2, with TRBD1 as a possible D gene (5 bases). Germline V gene data show CDR1 as LGHDT and CDR2 as YNNKEL (reference sequence). V shed 2 bases and J shed 6 bases, with 10 bases lying between them. This CDR3 is 13 amino acids long.

Regarding this clone: The germline gene is not matched at one end of the junction; a read error may be the cause. The same CDR3 arises from other DNA sequences in this sample as well. The CDR3: CAWSGVHPGEQYF. The CDR3 DNA sequence: TGTGCTTGGAGTGGGGTACATCCGGGTGAGCAGTACTTC. The rearrangement joins TRBV30 to TRBJ2-7; no firm D call. Looked up from germline, CDR1 is GTSNPN and CDR2 is SVGIG (reference sequence). The CDR3 loop spans 13 amino acids.

V and J are TRBV24-1 and TRBJ1-3; D unclear. CDR3 length: 13 amino acids. V was clipped by 4 bases and J by 4 bases, with 7 bases between them. From germline, CDR1 is KGHDR and CDR2 SFDVKD. This CDR3 reads CATSEQRGNTIYF. The CDR3 DNA sequence: TGTGCCACCAGTGAACAAAGAGGAAACACCATATATTTT.

This chain uses TRBV7-9 with TRBJ1-1, with 7 bases matching TRBD1. The CDR3 is 15 amino acids. Germline V lookup: CDR1 SEHNR, CDR2 FQNEAQ (reference sequence). Trimming took 7 bases from V and 4 from J; bases not matched to a gene: 12. CDR3 sequence: CASNSEGAWSTEAFF. DNA of the CDR3: TGTGCCAGCAACTCCGAGGGGGCATGGAGCACTGAAGCTTTCTTT.

V and J are TRBV30 and TRBJ1-5, with D perhaps TRBD1 (5 bases). The CDR3 is 15 residues long. The V gene's germline CDR1 is GTSNPN and CDR2 SVGIG (reference sequence). Trimming stripped 3 bases from V and 1 base from J, with 13 bases between. CDR3 amino acids: CAWRSQGGSNQPQHF. The CDR3 DNA reads TGTGCCTGGAGAAGTCAGGGAGGAAGCAATCAGCCCCAGCATTTT.

This sequence joins TRBV5-1 and TRBJ1-6; D possibly corresponds to TRBD1 (6 bases). Germline CDR1 SGHRS, CDR2 YFSETQ. Trimming removed 0 bases from V and 4 bases from J, with 8 bases in between. This CDR3 has 15 amino acids. The CDR3 DNA is TGCGCCAGCAGCTTGGAGGGGGGGTATAATTCACCCCTCCACTTT. Its protein product is CASSLEGGYNSPLHF.

In this sample, this clone turned up once. The J gene is TRBJ2-1, the V gene TRBV5-1; 11 nucleotides line up with TRBD2. The germline V gene has CDR1 SGHRS and CDR2 YFSETQ. The CDR3 length is 15 residues. J gave up 4 bases and V 4 bases, and 4 bases lay outside the gene matches. CDR3 residues: CASSISGGAYNEQFF. The DNA of the CDR3 is TGCGCCAGCAGCATTAGCGGGGGGGCTTACAATGAGCAGTTCTTC. Using reference TRBV5-1 and TRBJ2-1 for the parts outside the CDR3, the full variable domain is KAGVTQTPRYLIKTRGQQVTLSCSPISGHRSVSWYQQTPGQGLQFLFEYFSETQRNKGNFPGRFSGRQFSNSRSEMNVSTLELGDSALYLCASSISGGAYNEQFFGPGTRLTVL.

The gene calls are TRBV6-6 and TRBJ1-5; D is perhaps TRBD1 (6 bases). Per the germline V gene, CDR1 is MNHNY and CDR2 is SVGAGI (reference sequence). This CDR3 is 15 amino acids long. V lost 4 bases and J 4 bases, leaving 14 bases between the germline ends. The CDR3 loop reads CASSWDNRGNQPQHF. The CDR3 DNA reads TGTGCCAGCAGTTGGGACAATCGAGGTAATCAGCCCCAGCATTTT.

The chain is built from TRBV7-9 and TRBJ2-7; 9 nucleotides match TRBD1. Germline V gene data show CDR1 as SEHNR and CDR2 as FQNEAQ (reference sequence). The junction had 11 bases not matched to a gene; V was cut back by 5 bases and J by 0 bases. The CDR3 is 17 residues long. Here the CDR3 DNA reads TGTGCCAGCAGCCCAAATGGACAGGGGCCGCACTCCTACGAGCAGTACTTC. It codes for CASSPNGQGPHSYEQYF.

This sequence joins TRBV7-8 and TRBJ2-6; TRBD1 is a possible D gene (7 bases). The germline V gene encodes CDR1 SGHVS and CDR2 FQNEAQ. Deletions cut 3 bases from V and 3 bases from J, with 15 bases between. The CDR3 consists of 17 residues. Written as DNA, the CDR3 is TGTGCCAGCAGCTTCCCCGCCAGGGGGGTTGGGGCCAACGTCCTGACTTTC. Amino acids: CASSFPARGVGANVLTF.

A few counts support this clone. The V gene is TRBV30, the J gene TRBJ1-5; 9 bases line up with TRBD1. The CDR3 length is 13 residues. The junction had 1 base not matched to a gene; V was cut back by 1 base and J by 6 bases. CDR1 is GTSNPN and CDR2 is SVGIG in the germline V gene (reference sequence). CDR3 loop: CAWSEQGAQPQHF. The DNA of the CDR3 is TGTGCCTGGAGTGAACAGGGGGCTCAGCCCCAGCATTTT.

V and J are TRBV14 and TRBJ2-1; tentatively, D is TRBD2 (6 bases). Looked up from germline, CDR1 is SGHDN and CDR2 is FVKESK. This CDR3 has 17 residues. Trimming took off 1 base at V and 0 bases at J, with 13 bases between the two ends. The chain's CDR3 is CASSQVWGDDSYNEQFF. The CDR3 DNA reads as TGTGCCAGCAGCCAAGTGTGGGGGGATGACTCCTACAATGAGCAGTTCTTC.

Comment on this clone: A read error may be the cause here, since a much bigger clone is one base away. The chain uses TRBV6-1 and TRBJ2-2; D not certain. This CDR3 contains 14 residues. The V gene lost 2 bases and the J gene lost 6 bases, with 10 bases spanning the gap. Germline-derived CDR1 and CDR2 are MNHNS and SASEGT. The DNA of the CDR3 is TGTGCCAGCAGTGAAACTTGGAGATCCGGGGAGCTGTTTTTT. Translated: CASSETWRSGELFF.

The V call is TRBV4-1, the J call TRBJ2-3, with a tentative D call TRBD2 (5 bases). CDR1 is MGHRA, CDR2 YSYEKL, per germline. The V end lost 1 base, the J end lost 3 bases, and 8 bases lay between the germline ends. CDR3 size: 14 residues. The CDR3 is CASSQGAGTDTQYF. For the CDR3, the DNA is TGCGCCAGCAGCCAAGGGGCGGGTACAGATACGCAGTATTTT.

J is TRBJ2-1 and V is TRBV3-1 (or the pseudogene TRBV3-2); D perhaps matches TRBD1 (8 bases). Trimming cost V 3 bases and J 6 bases, with 15 bases left between them. CDR1 is LGHDT, CDR2 YNNKEL, per germline (reference sequence). This CDR3 is 15 amino acids long. Written as DNA, the CDR3 is TGTGCCAGCAGCCAGTGGACAGGGAGGGGCAATGAGCAGTTCTTC. Amino acids: CASSQWTGRGNEQFF.

The rearrangement links TRBV5-5 to TRBJ1-1; perhaps TRBD1 as D (5 bases). CDR3 size: 11 residues. Germline V gene data show CDR1 as SGHKS and CDR2 as YYEKEE (reference sequence). Trimming removed 6 bases at V and 6 bases at J, with 9 bases between. In DNA, the CDR3 is TGTGCCAGCAACTGGGGGGCTGAAGCTTTCTTT. Protein sequence: CASNWGAEAFF.

The CDR3 region is CASREGQINTEAFF. The CDR3 bases are TGTGCCAGCAGAGAGGGACAGATAAACACTGAAGCTTTCTTT. This chain connects TRBV6-5 to TRBJ1-1; 7 bases agree with TRBD1. The germline V gene has CDR1 MNHEY and CDR2 SVGAGI. V shed 6 bases, J shed 2 bases, and the junction held 6 bases outside the gene matches. This CDR3 region has 14 residues.

This clone has more than one count but fewer than ten. The genes are TRBV3-1 (or the pseudogene TRBV3-2) and TRBJ1-2, with D unclear. V lost 5 bases, J lost 7 bases, and 8 bases lay in between. CDR1 and CDR2 from the germline V gene are LGHDT and YNNKEL (reference sequence). The CDR3 covers 11 residues. Here the CDR3 reads CASSSPSGYTF. CDR3 sequence (DNA): TGTGCCAGCAGCTCTCCTAGTGGCTACACCTTC.

This sequence joins TRBV6-5 and TRBJ2-7; a weak D match, TRBD1 (5 bases). Germline CDR1 and CDR2: MNHEY and SVGAGI. V gave up 6 bases and J gave up 2 bases, with 8 bases separating them. CDR3 length equals 12 residues. The CDR3 DNA is TGTGCCAGCAGCGCCAGGGCCTACGAGCAGTACTTC. Amino acid sequence: CASSARAYEQYF.

V gene TRBV29-1 combines with J gene TRBJ2-5; 9 positions agree with TRBD1. This CDR3 is 17 amino acids long. From germline, CDR1 is SQVTM and CDR2 ANQGSEA. Trimming at V came to 4 bases and at J to 4 bases, leaving 16 bases not matched to a gene. The CDR3 DNA reads as TGCAGCGTTGTTGGGACAGGGTTCTCTCCGGGGGGAGAGACCCAGTACTTC. It translates to CSVVGTGFSPGGETQYF.

This rearrangement joins TRBV15 to TRBJ2-4; 9 bases are a match to TRBD2. J was trimmed by 0 bases and V by 4 bases; bases with no gene match: 1. The CDR3 loop spans 15 amino acids. Germline V gives CDR1 LNHNV, CDR2 YYDKDF (reference sequence). CDR3 sequence reads: CATSIAGVAKNIQYF. Here the CDR3 DNA reads TGTGCCACCAGCATAGCGGGGGTAGCCAAAAACATTCAGTACTTC.

V usage is TRBV12-5 and J usage is TRBJ1-5; D ambiguous. The CDR3 contains 19 residues. Germline CDR1 LGHNT, CDR2 FRNRAP. Trimming shortened V by 2 bases and J by 0 bases, and 20 bases separated the two germline ends. This CDR3 is CASGLTPDGDWYSNQPQHF. The CDR3 coding sequence is TGTGCTAGTGGTTTGACCCCAGACGGGGATTGGTATAGCAATCAGCCCCAGCATTTT.

CDR3 residues: CASSQNELGANVLTF. The DNA of the CDR3 is TGTGCCAGCAGCCAGAACGAACTGGGGGCCAACGTCCTGACTTTC. This chain uses TRBV3-1 (or the pseudogene TRBV3-2) with TRBJ2-6, with D hard to call. The CDR3 has 15 amino acids. The germline V gene encodes CDR1 LGHDT and CDR2 YNNKEL (reference sequence). V was shortened by 3 bases and J by 4 bases, with 10 bases between the two germline ends.

V is TRBV6-1 and J is TRBJ2-1; 8 bases are a match to TRBD1. Germline CDR1 is MNHNS and CDR2 is SASEGT. J was trimmed by 7 bases and V by 3 bases; bases with no gene match: 8. This CDR3 is built from 15 residues. The CDR3 sequence is CASSERTGGRNEQFF. The CDR3 nucleotides are TGTGCCAGCAGTGAGAGAACAGGGGGGAGGAATGAGCAGTTCTTC.

This clone was found once. The V call is TRBV19, the J call TRBJ1-1; 8 bases map to TRBD1. Trimming at V came to 8 bases and at J to 0 bases, leaving 8 bases not matched to a gene. The CDR3 covers 15 residues. In germline, CDR1 is LNHDA, CDR2 SQIVND (reference sequence). The CDR3 DNA reads TGTGCCAGTGCCAGGGGGCCAAATATGAACACTGAAGCTTTCTTT. Its translation is CASARGPNMNTEAFF.

The chain is built from TRBV6-4 and TRBJ2-3, with TRBD2 matching 12 bases. Germline V gives CDR1 MRHNA, CDR2 SNTAGT. The ends lost 7 bases at V and 3 bases at J; junction bases unmatched: 5. This CDR3 is built from 15 residues. DNA of the CDR3: TGTGCCAGCAAAGCTAGCGGGGGGGCAACAGATACGCAGTATTTT. It encodes CASKASGGATDTQYF.

The rearrangement joins TRBV9 to TRBJ2-3; TRBD2 matches at 8 bases. The CDR3 covers 18 residues. The ends lost 0 bases at V and 6 bases at J; junction bases unmatched: 15. CDR1 and CDR2 from the germline V gene are SGDLS and YYNGEE. The CDR3 reads CASSVVDGRGGTRDTQYF. CDR3 nucleotides: TGTGCCAGCAGCGTAGTTGATGGCCGCGGGGGGACTCGGGATACGCAGTATTTT.

V and J are TRBV21-1 and TRBJ2-3; TRBD2 is the table's D call and was not checked against the DNA. TRBV21-1 is flagged as a pseudogene. There are 11 residues in the CDR3. CDR3 nucleotides: TGTGCCAGCAGCATCTCAGATACGCAGTATTTT. It encodes CASSISDTQYF.

This clone was recorded a few times. The gene calls are TRBV13 and TRBJ2-1; D is undetermined. Germline loops: CDR1 PRHDT, CDR2 FYEKMQ (reference sequence). Trimming cost V 2 bases and J 2 bases, with 13 bases left between them. The length of the CDR3 is 16 residues. The CDR3 reads CASSLLRPVAYNEQFF. The CDR3 DNA follows: TGTGCCAGCAGCTTATTGAGGCCTGTAGCCTACAATGAGCAGTTCTTC.